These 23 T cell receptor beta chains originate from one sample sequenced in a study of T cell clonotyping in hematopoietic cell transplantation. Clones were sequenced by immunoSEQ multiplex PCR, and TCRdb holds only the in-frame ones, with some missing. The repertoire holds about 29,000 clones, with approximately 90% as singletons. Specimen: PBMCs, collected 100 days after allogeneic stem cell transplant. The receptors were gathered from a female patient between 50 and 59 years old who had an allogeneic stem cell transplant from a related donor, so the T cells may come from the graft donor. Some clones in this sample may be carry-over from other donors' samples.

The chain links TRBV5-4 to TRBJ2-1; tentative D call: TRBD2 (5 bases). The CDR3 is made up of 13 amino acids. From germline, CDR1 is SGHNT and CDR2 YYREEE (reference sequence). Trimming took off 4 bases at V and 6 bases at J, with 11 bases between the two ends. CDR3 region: CASSGTSSNEQFF. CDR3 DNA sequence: TGTGCCAGCAGCGGCACTAGTTCCAATGAGCAGTTCTTC.

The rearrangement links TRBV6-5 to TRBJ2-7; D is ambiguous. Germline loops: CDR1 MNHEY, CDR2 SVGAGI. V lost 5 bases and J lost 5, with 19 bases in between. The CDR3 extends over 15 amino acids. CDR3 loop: CASSSRTFKAHEQYF. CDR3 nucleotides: TGTGCCAGCAGTAGCCGCACTTTCAAAGCTCACGAGCAGTACTTC.

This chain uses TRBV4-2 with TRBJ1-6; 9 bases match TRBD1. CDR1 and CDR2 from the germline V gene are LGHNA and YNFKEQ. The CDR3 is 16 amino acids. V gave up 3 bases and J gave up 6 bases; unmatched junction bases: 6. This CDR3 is CASSQQQGAGNSPLHF. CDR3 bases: TGTGCCAGCAGCCAGCAACAGGGGGCCGGTAATTCACCCCTCCACTTT.

The CDR3 sequence is CASSARPFAEAFF. DNA of the CDR3: TGTGCCAGCAGTGCCCGCCCCTTTGCTGAAGCTTTCTTT. The V and J genes are TRBV6-1 and TRBJ1-1; no reliable D call. There are 13 residues in the CDR3. Between the trimmed V and J ends, which lost 4 bases and 6 bases, there was a span of 12 bases. The V gene's germline CDR1 is MNHNS and CDR2 SASEGT.

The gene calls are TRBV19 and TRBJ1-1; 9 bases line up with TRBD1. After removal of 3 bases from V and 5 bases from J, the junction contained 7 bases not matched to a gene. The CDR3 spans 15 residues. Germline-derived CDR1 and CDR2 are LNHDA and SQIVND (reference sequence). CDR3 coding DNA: TGTGCCAGTAGTATTAATGACAGGGGGAAGACTGAAGCTTTCTTT. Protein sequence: CASSINDRGKTEAFF. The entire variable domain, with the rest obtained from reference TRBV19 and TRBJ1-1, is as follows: DGGITQSPKYLFRKEGQNVTLSCEQNLNHDAMYWYRQDPGQGLRLIYYSQIVNDFQKGDIAEGYSVSREKKESFPLTVTSAQKNPTAFYLCASSINDRGKTEAFFGQGTRLTVV.

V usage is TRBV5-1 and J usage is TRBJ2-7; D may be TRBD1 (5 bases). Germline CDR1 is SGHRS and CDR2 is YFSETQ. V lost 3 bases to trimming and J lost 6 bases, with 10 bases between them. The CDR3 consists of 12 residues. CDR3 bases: TGCGCCAGCAGCTCTCCAGGGTCCGAGCAGTACTTC. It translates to CASSSPGSEQYF.

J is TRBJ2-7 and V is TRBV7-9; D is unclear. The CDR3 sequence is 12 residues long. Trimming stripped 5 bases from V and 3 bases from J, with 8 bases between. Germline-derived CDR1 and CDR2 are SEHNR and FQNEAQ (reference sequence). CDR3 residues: CASSHNLYEQYF. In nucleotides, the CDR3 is TGTGCCAGCAGCCACAATCTCTACGAGCAGTACTTC.

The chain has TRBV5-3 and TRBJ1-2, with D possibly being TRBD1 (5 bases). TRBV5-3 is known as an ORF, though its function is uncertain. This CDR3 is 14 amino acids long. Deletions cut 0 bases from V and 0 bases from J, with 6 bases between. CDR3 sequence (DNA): TGTGCCAGAAGCTTGGCAGGGTCTAACTATGGCTACACCTTC. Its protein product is CARSLAGSNYGYTF.

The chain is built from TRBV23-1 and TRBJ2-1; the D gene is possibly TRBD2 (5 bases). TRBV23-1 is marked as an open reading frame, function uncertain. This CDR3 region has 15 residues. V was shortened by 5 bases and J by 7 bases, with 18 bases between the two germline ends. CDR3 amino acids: CASSGFRATGNEQFF. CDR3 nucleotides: TGCGCCAGCAGTGGGTTTAGGGCAACGGGGAATGAGCAGTTCTTC.

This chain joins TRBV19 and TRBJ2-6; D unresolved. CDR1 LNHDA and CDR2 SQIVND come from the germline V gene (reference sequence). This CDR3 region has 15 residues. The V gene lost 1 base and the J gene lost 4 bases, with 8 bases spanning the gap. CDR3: CASSIGTKGANVLTF. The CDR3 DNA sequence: TGTGCCAGTAGTATAGGGACGAAGGGGGCCAACGTCCTGACTTTC.

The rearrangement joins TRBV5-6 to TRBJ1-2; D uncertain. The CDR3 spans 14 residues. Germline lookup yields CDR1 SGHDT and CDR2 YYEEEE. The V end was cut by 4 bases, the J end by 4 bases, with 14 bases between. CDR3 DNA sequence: TGTGCCAGCAGCCCCCAAGGGCGGATCTATGGCTACACCTTC. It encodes CASSPQGRIYGYTF.

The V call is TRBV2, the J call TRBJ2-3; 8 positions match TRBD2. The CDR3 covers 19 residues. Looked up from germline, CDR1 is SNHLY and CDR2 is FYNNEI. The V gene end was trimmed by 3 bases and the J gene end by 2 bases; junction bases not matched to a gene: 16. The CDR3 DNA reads TGTGCCAGCAGTGAGTTGGCGGGATCTGCGCGGGGGGTCACAGATACGCAGTATTTT. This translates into CASSELAGSARGVTDTQYF.

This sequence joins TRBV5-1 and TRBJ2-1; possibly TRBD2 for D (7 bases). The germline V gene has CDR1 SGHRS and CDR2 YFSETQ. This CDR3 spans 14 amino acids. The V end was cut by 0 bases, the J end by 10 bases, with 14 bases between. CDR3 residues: CASSLDSGGAEQFF. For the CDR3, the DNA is TGCGCCAGCAGCTTGGATTCGGGGGGCGCGGAGCAGTTCTTC.

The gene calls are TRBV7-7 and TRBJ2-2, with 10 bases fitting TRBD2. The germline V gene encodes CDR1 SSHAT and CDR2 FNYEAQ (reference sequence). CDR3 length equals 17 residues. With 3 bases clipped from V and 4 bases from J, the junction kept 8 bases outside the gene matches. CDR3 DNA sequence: TGTGCCAGCAGCTTTCTTCTAGCGGGGGCGGGCACCGGGGAGCTGTTTTTT. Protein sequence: CASSFLLAGAGTGELFF.

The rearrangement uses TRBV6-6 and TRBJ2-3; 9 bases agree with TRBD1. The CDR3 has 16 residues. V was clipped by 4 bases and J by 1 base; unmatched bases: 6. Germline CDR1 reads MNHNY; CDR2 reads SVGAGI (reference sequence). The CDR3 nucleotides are TGTGCCAGCAGTTTCCACAGGGGGCAGGGCACAGATACGCAGTATTTT. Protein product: CASSFHRGQGTDTQYF.

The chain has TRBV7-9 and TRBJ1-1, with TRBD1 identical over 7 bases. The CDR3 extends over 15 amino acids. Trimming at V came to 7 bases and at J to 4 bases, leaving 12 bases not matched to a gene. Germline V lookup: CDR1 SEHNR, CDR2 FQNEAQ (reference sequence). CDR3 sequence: CASIPTGDTTTEAFF. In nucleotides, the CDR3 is TGTGCCAGCATCCCCACAGGGGATACGACCACTGAAGCTTTCTTT.

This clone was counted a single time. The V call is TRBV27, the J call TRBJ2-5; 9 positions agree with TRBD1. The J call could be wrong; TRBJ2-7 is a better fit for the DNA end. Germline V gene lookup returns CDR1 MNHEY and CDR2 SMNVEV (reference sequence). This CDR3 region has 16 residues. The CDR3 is CASSLGSPGTGNEQYF. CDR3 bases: TGTGCCAGCAGTCTAGGAAGTCCCGGGACAGGGAACGAGCAGTACTTC.

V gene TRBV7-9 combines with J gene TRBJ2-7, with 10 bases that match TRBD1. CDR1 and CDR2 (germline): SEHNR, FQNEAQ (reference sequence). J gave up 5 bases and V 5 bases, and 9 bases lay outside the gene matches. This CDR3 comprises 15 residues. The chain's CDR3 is CASSGPGTGVNEQYF. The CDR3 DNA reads TGTGCCAGCAGCGGACCCGGGACAGGGGTCAACGAGCAGTACTTC.

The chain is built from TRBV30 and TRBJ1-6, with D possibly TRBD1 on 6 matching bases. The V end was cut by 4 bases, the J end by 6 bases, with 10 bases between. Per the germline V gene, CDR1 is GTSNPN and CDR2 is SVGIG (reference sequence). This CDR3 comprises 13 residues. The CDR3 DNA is TGTGCCTGGACGGGACATCCTAATTCACCCCTCCACTTT. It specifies CAWTGHPNSPLHF. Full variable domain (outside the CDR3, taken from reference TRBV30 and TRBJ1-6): SQTIHQWPATLVQPVGSPLSLECTVEGTSNPNLYWYRQAAGRGLQLLFYSVGIGQISSEVPQNLSASRPQDRQFILSSKKLLLSDSGFYLCAWTGHPNSPLHFGNGTRLTVT.

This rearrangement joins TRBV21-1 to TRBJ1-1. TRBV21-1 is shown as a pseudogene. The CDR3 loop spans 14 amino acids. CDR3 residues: CASTSRSMNTEAFF. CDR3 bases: TGTGCCAGCACCTCCCGGTCAATGAACACTGAAGCTTTCTTT.

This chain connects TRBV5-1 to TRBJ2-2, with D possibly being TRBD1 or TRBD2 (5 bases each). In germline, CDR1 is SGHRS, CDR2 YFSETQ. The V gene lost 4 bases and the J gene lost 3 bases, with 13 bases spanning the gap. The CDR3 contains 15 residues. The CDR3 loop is CASSTGTFDTGELFF. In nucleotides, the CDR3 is TGCGCCAGCAGCACCGGGACCTTCGACACCGGGGAGCTGTTTTTT. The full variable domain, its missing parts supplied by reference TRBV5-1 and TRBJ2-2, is KAGVTQTPRYLIKTRGQQVTLSCSPISGHRSVSWYQQTPGQGLQFLFEYFSETQRNKGNFPGRFSGRQFSNSRSEMNVSTLELGDSALYLCASSTGTFDTGELFFGEGSRLTVL.

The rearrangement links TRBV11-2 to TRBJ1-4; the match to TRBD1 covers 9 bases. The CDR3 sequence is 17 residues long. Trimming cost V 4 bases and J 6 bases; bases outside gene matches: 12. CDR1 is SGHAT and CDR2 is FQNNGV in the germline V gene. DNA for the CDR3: TGTGCCAGCAGCTCCCTAAGGACGGGACAGGGATATGAAAAACTGTTTTTT. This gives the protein CASSSLRTGQGYEKLFF.

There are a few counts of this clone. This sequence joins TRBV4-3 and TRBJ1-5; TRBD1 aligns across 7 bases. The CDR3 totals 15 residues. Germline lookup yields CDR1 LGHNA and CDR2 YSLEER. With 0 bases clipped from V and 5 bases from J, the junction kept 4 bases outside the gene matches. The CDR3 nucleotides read TGCGCCAGCAGCCAAGAAAACAGGGGTGATCAGCCCCAGCATTTT. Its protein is CASSQENRGDQPQHF.